What follows are 16 T cell receptor beta chains derived from one specimen sequenced in a study of cytomegalovirus exposure and HLA in healthy donors (dated by TCRdb to about 2017). Library generation was performed with the immunoSEQ multiplex PCR assay. The immuneACCESS repertoire file appears here via TCRdb, limited to in-frame rearrangements. These files lack a portion of the clones; in checked studies, under half of the deficit traces to unresolved V genes, and the cause of the others is not known. This sample gives under 75,000 clones in total; approximately 97% of them show up just once. Roughly 1.6% of the sample lies in the top ten. Source material: PBMCs. Receptors originate from a woman aged 18-30 years in good health and CMV-seropositive.

The rearrangement joins TRBV7-3 to TRBJ2-3; TRBD2 agrees at 9 bases. Looked up from germline, CDR1 is SGHTA and CDR2 is FQGTGA. V lost 4 bases, J lost 4 bases, and 12 bases stayed unmatched. CDR3 length equals 17 residues. CDR3 amino acids: CASSWGAGGPGADTQYF. The DNA for the CDR3 is TGTGCCAGCAGCTGGGGGGCGGGAGGGCCTGGGGCAGATACGCAGTATTTT.

CDR3 coding DNA: TGTGCCAGCAGTTTATCGAACGGACTAGCGGGAGGATTTTCCAACGAGCAGTACTTC. Its translation: CASSLSNGLAGGFSNEQYF. The rearrangement uses TRBV28 and TRBJ2-7; 14 bases map to TRBD2. Germline V gene data show CDR1 as MDHEN and CDR2 as SYDVKM. The CDR3 is 19 residues long. V lost 1 base to trimming and J lost 5 bases; unmatched junction nucleotides: 13.

This clone occurred once. This chain links TRBV6-5 with TRBJ1-2, with D unresolved. The CDR3 covers 12 residues. V gave up 11 bases and J gave up 7 bases, with 17 bases separating them. The germline V gene has CDR1 MNHEY and CDR2 SVGAGI. CDR3 sequence: CAFAHEVVGYTF. CDR3 DNA sequence: TGTGCCTTCGCCCACGAGGTTGTTGGCTACACCTTC.

The rearrangement joins TRBV18 to TRBJ2-4; 9 positions match TRBD1. V gave up 6 bases and J gave up 8 bases; unmatched junction bases: 11. The CDR3 consists of 15 residues. Germline V gene lookup returns CDR1 KGHSH and CDR2 LQKENI. CDR3 amino acids: CASSPGQGEGDIQYF. The CDR3 nucleotides read TGTGCCAGCTCGCCGGGACAGGGCGAGGGGGACATTCAGTACTTC.

The gene calls are TRBV5-1 and TRBJ2-3; 16 nucleotides align to TRBD2. Per the germline V gene, CDR1 is SGHRS and CDR2 is YFSETQ. This CDR3 contains 16 residues. Trimming removed 4 bases from V and 6 bases from J; junction bases left unmatched: 5. CDR3 sequence: CASSRGLAGGTDTQYF. CDR3 DNA: TGCGCCAGCAGCCGGGGACTAGCGGGAGGGACCGATACGCAGTATTTT.

The rearrangement uses TRBV19 and TRBJ2-2; 11 bases map to TRBD2. V gave up 1 base and J gave up 5 bases; unmatched junction bases: 0. This CDR3 is built from 15 residues. CDR1 and CDR2 from the germline V gene are LNHDA and SQIVND (reference sequence). CDR3 in amino acids: CASSIASGRTGELFF. CDR3 nucleotide sequence: TGTGCCAGTAGTATAGCTAGCGGGAGGACCGGGGAGCTGTTTTTT.

The chain couples TRBV9 to TRBJ2-3, with 11 bases that match TRBD2. Trimming took 3 bases from V and 3 from J; bases not matched to a gene: 18. The CDR3 is 20 amino acids. The germline V gene encodes CDR1 SGDLS and CDR2 YYNGEE. The CDR3 DNA reads TGTGCCAGCAGCGGCCCGCTAGCGGGAGGCTTGAATGAGTTGACAGATACGCAGTATTTT. Its protein product is CASSGPLAGGLNELTDTQYF.

The chain links TRBV19 to TRBJ2-1; possibly TRBD2 for D (7 bases). The CDR3 runs 16 residues. Deletions cut 5 bases from V and 1 base from J, with 15 bases between. Germline CDR1 is LNHDA and CDR2 is SQIVND (reference sequence). Here the CDR3 DNA reads TGTGCCAGTAGTTTATCAAGGGGGGGGTCCTACAATGAGCAGTTCTTC. It translates to CASSLSRGGSYNEQFF.

The CDR3 protein is CASSLGVRLAGYNEQFF. The DNA of the CDR3 is TGTGCCAGCAGCTTAGGGGTGAGGCTAGCGGGTTACAATGAGCAGTTCTTC. V usage is TRBV7-3 and J usage is TRBJ2-1, with TRBD2 matching over 8 bases. Germline V gives CDR1 SGHTA, CDR2 FQGTGA. Trimming at V came to 2 bases and at J to 4 bases, leaving 10 bases not matched to a gene. This CDR3 is 17 amino acids long.

The V gene is TRBV27, the J gene TRBJ2-1; D possibly corresponds to TRBD2 (6 bases). The CDR3 extends over 13 amino acids. V lost 4 bases to trimming and J lost 10 bases, with 14 bases between them. Per the germline V gene, CDR1 is MNHEY and CDR2 is SMNVEV (reference sequence). The CDR3 region is CASSSPRAGEQFF. CDR3 DNA: TGTGCCAGCAGTTCCCCGAGGGCGGGAGAGCAGTTCTTC.

The chain is built from TRBV5-1 and TRBJ2-1; D not certain. The germline V gene encodes CDR1 SGHRS and CDR2 YFSETQ. The V end was cut by 4 bases, the J end by 5 bases, with 7 bases between. This CDR3 is 12 amino acids long. DNA of the CDR3: TGCGCCAGCAGCATCTTTAACAATGAGCAGTTCTTC. Translation: CASSIFNNEQFF. Full variable domain (remainder filled in from reference TRBV5-1 and TRBJ2-1): KAGVTQTPRYLIKTRGQQVTLSCSPISGHRSVSWYQQTPGQGLQFLFEYFSETQRNKGNFPGRFSGRQFSNSRSEMNVSTLELGDSALYLCASSIFNNEQFFGPGTRLTVL.

J is TRBJ1-5 and V is TRBV6-6, with D unclear. The CDR3 totals 12 residues. The germline V and J ends were trimmed by 4 bases and 5 bases, with 6 bases remaining between them. Germline CDR1 is MNHNY and CDR2 is SVGAGI (reference sequence). The CDR3 DNA is TGTGCCAGCAGTTCCGGGGATCAGCCCCAGCATTTT. As protein: CASSSGDQPQHF.

The chain recombines TRBV19 with TRBJ1-5, with D uncertain. Per the germline V gene, CDR1 is LNHDA and CDR2 is SQIVND (reference sequence). The V end lost 9 bases, the J end lost 2 bases, and 11 bases lay between the germline ends. This CDR3 region has 13 residues. Written as DNA, the CDR3 is TGTGCCAGCAACCACCGGGGCAATCAGCCCCAGCATTTT. This sequence encodes CASNHRGNQPQHF.

The chain carries TRBV9 and TRBJ2-7; D remains ambiguous. The V gene lost 0 bases and the J gene lost 0 bases, with 7 bases spanning the gap. Germline V CDR1 and CDR2: SGDLS, YYNGEE. This CDR3 region has 14 residues. In DNA form, the CDR3 reads TGTGCCAGCAGCGTAGCTCAGTACTCCTACGAGCAGTACTTC. Its translation: CASSVAQYSYEQYF.

The V and J genes are TRBV5-4 and TRBJ2-2, with 7 bases lining up with TRBD2. Germline CDR1 is SGHNT and CDR2 is YYREEE (reference sequence). J lost 2 bases, V lost 0 bases, and 4 bases had no gene match. The CDR3 consists of 16 residues. The CDR3 spells CASSLESGTNTGELFF. The CDR3 DNA reads as TGTGCCAGCAGCTTGGAAAGCGGGACCAACACCGGGGAGCTGTTTTTT.

This chain joins TRBV2 and TRBJ2-1; D is uncertain. Germline-derived CDR1 and CDR2 are SNHLY and FYNNEI. V was trimmed by 1 base and J by 4 bases, leaving 5 bases between them. The CDR3 extends over 13 amino acids. DNA for the CDR3: TGTGCCAGCAGTGAAGACCTATACAATGAGCAGTTCTTC. Its translation: CASSEDLYNEQFF.